Shown below are 32 T cell receptor beta chains from a single sample sequenced in a study of blood T cell repertoires in COVID-19. Sequenced by immunoSEQ multiplex PCR; TCRdb stores in-frame clones only, minus some. The sample lists around 70,000 clones, roughly 85% occurring once. What was sequenced was peripheral blood. These receptors were taken from a human donor in a cohort sampled during active COVID-19.

This clone showed up just a few times. The CDR3 DNA is TGTGCCACCAGCAGAGAGTTAGGAGGCTCCTACGAGCAGTACTTC. Translating it yields CATSRELGGSYEQYF. V gene TRBV15 combines with J gene TRBJ2-7, with D possibly matching TRBD2 (5 bases). Looked up from germline, CDR1 is LNHNV and CDR2 is YYDKDF (reference sequence). This CDR3 has 15 amino acids. V was trimmed by 0 bases and J by 0 bases, leaving 9 bases between them.

This sequence joins TRBV20-1 and TRBJ2-1, with 15 bases aligning to TRBD2. The CDR3 covers 18 residues. Germline CDR1 reads DFQATT; CDR2 reads SNEGSKA (reference sequence). The trim removed 3 bases at V and 8 bases at J, leaving 14 bases unmatched. The CDR3 loop reads CSASNSRTSGRARDEQFF. The CDR3 nucleotides read TGCAGTGCTAGTAATTCCCGGACTAGCGGGAGGGCCAGGGATGAGCAGTTCTTC.

This CDR3 reads CASTNPAGATYGYTF. CDR3 nucleotides: TGTGCCAGCACGAACCCCGCGGGGGCTACCTATGGCTACACCTTC. The chain links TRBV2 to TRBJ1-2; maybe TRBD1 (6 bases). The V end was cut by 7 bases, the J end by 4 bases, with 19 bases between. The CDR3 has 15 amino acids. CDR1 and CDR2 (germline): SNHLY, FYNNEI.

The rearrangement links TRBV27 to TRBJ2-1; TRBD2 agrees at 9 bases. V lost 6 bases and J lost 4; bases outside the gene matches: 7. Germline V lookup: CDR1 MNHEY, CDR2 SMNVEV (reference sequence). This CDR3 contains 15 residues. The CDR3 DNA is TGTGCCAGCAGAACGGGACTAGCTGATTACAATGAGCAGTTCTTC. Translated, it gives CASRTGLADYNEQFF.

V is TRBV28 and J is TRBJ1-5; tentatively, D is TRBD1 (5 bases). Germline CDR1 MDHEN, CDR2 SYDVKM. This CDR3 spans 16 amino acids. Trimming shortened V by 3 bases and J by 6 bases, and 18 bases separated the two germline ends. CDR3 residues: CASSFGGLIRGQPQHF. As DNA, the CDR3 is TGTGCCAGCAGTTTCGGGGGACTTATAAGGGGTCAGCCCCAGCATTTT.

The chain combines TRBV7-2 with TRBJ1-2; no clear D gene. Trimming pared 0 bases from V and 3 bases from J, leaving 11 bases between. The germline V gene has CDR1 SGHTA and CDR2 FQGNSA. CDR3 length: 15 residues. The CDR3 bases are TGTGCCAGCAGCTTAGCTCTAGGCAATCACTATGGCTACACCTTC. This gives the protein CASSLALGNHYGYTF. Combining the CDR3 with reference TRBV7-2 and TRBJ1-2 gives the whole variable domain GAGVSQSPSNKVTEKGKDVELRCDPISGHTALYWYRQSLGQGLEFLIYFQGNSAPDKSGLPSDRFSAERTGGSVSTLTIQRTQQEDSAVYLCASSLALGNHYGYTFGSGTRLTVV.

This clone occurred once. The chain links TRBV27 to TRBJ2-7, with 9 bases aligning to TRBD1. Trimming at V came to 5 bases and at J to 6 bases, leaving 8 bases not matched to a gene. This CDR3 region has 14 residues. The germline gives CDR1 MNHEY, CDR2 SMNVEV (reference sequence). CDR3 coding DNA: TGTGCCAGCAGTAAAACCGGGACAGGGATCGAGCAGTACTTC. Translation: CASSKTGTGIEQYF.

CDR3 sequence reads: CASSSLSTQGASDTQYF. As DNA, the CDR3 is TGTGCCAGCAGCTCACTCTCCACACAGGGGGCTTCAGATACGCAGTATTTT. The chain has TRBV9 and TRBJ2-3; TRBD1 matches 9 bases. The trim removed 4 bases at V and 4 bases at J, leaving 13 bases unmatched. This CDR3 has 17 residues. Germline lookup yields CDR1 SGDLS and CDR2 YYNGEE. The whole variable domain, remainder taken from reference TRBV9 and TRBJ2-3, is DSGVTQTPKHLITATGQRVTLRCSPRSGDLSVYWYQQSLDQGLQFLIQYYNGEERAKGNILERFSAQQFPDLHSELNLSSLELGDSALYFCASSSLSTQGASDTQYFGPGTRLTVL.

The chain joins TRBV19 to TRBJ2-5; TRBD1 matches at 9 bases. There are 16 residues in the CDR3. Germline loops: CDR1 LNHDA, CDR2 SQIVND (reference sequence). Trimming at V came to 2 bases and at J to 7 bases, leaving 11 bases not matched to a gene. The CDR3 nucleotides are TGTGCCAGTAGTATACCGGGACAGGGTAACGGCGCGACCCAGTACTTC. Translation: CASSIPGQGNGATQYF.

The genes are TRBV30 and TRBJ1-5; TRBD1 matches 12 bases. V was clipped by 1 base and J by 6 bases; unmatched bases: 16. The CDR3 is made up of 19 amino acids. Germline values: CDR1 GTSNPN, CDR2 SVGIG (reference sequence). The CDR3: CAWSGGDRGRPPLFQPQHF. DNA for the CDR3: TGTGCCTGGAGTGGGGGGGACAGGGGGCGACCCCCGCTGTTTCAGCCCCAGCATTTT.

The chain joins TRBV19 to TRBJ2-3; 11 bases agree with TRBD1. The junction had 4 bases not matched to a gene; V was cut back by 8 bases and J by 3 bases. CDR3 length equals 14 residues. In germline, CDR1 is LNHDA, CDR2 SQIVND (reference sequence). The CDR3 reads CASGGTGGTDTQYF. The CDR3 bases are TGTGCCAGTGGAGGGACAGGGGGTACAGATACGCAGTATTTT.

This clone was found once. This rearrangement joins TRBV5-1 to TRBJ2-3, with 9 bases aligning to TRBD2. This CDR3 has 16 amino acids. Unmatched junction bases numbered 5, after V lost 0 bases and J lost 3 bases. The V gene's germline CDR1 is SGHRS and CDR2 YFSETQ. The DNA of the CDR3 is TGCGCCAGCAGCTTGGCCTCTAGCGGGGATACAGATACGCAGTATTTT. It is translated as CASSLASSGDTDTQYF.

This chain links TRBV2 with TRBJ1-4; TRBD1 is a possible D gene (5 bases). This CDR3 comprises 14 residues. V was trimmed by 5 bases and J by 5 bases, leaving 12 bases between them. Per the germline V gene, CDR1 is SNHLY and CDR2 is FYNNEI. CDR3 region: CASSSDRYNEKLFF. CDR3 DNA: TGTGCCAGCAGTTCAGACAGATACAATGAAAAACTGTTTTTT.

The J gene is TRBJ2-1, the V gene TRBV6-5; TRBD2 is a possible D gene (5 bases). The CDR3 loop spans 15 amino acids. CDR1 and CDR2 from the germline V gene are MNHEY and SVGAGI. V lost 6 bases to trimming and J lost 5 bases, with 17 bases between them. As DNA, the CDR3 is TGTGCCAGCAGATCTACTAGATTTTTCGACAATGAGCAGTTCTTC. Amino acids: CASRSTRFFDNEQFF.

The chain carries TRBV4-1 and TRBJ2-2; TRBD2 agrees at 7 bases. Germline trimming cut 2 bases from V and 4 bases from J; bases unmatched to any gene: 16. Germline CDR1 is MGHRA and CDR2 is YSYEKL. The length of the CDR3 is 19 residues. CDR3 region: CASSQQGPLAGAGTGELFF. The CDR3 bases are TGCGCCAGCAGCCAACAAGGCCCACTGGCGGGAGCGGGCACCGGGGAGCTGTTTTTT.

V is TRBV11-2 and J is TRBJ1-1, with D perhaps matching TRBD1 (5 bases). Germline lookup yields CDR1 SGHAT and CDR2 FQNNGV. The CDR3 is 15 amino acids. V shed 3 bases and J shed 5 bases, with 16 bases lying between them. The chain's CDR3 is CASSFLRASGTEAFF. CDR3 bases: TGTGCCAGCAGCTTCCTCAGGGCTTCAGGGACTGAAGCTTTCTTT.

The table lists this clone with a few counts. Here the CDR3 DNA reads TGTGCCAGCAGCTCCAAGACTAGCGGGGGCGCCAAGCAGTACTTC. Its translation is CASSSKTSGGAKQYF. The rearrangement links TRBV13 to TRBJ2-7, with 12 positions matching TRBD2. CDR3 length: 15 residues. Germline assignment: CDR1 PRHDT and CDR2 FYEKMQ (reference sequence). Trimming cost V 4 bases and J 8 bases; bases outside gene matches: 9.

This clone was observed a handful of times. The J gene is TRBJ2-1, the V gene TRBV6-2 or TRBV6-3; TRBD2 matches at 8 bases. From germline, CDR1 is MNHEY and CDR2 SVGEGT. Losses at the gene ends were 5 bases for V and 3 bases for J; bases not matched to a gene: 6. This CDR3 region has 15 residues. This chain's CDR3 is CASSPWREDYNEQFF. DNA of the CDR3: TGTGCCAGCAGTCCCTGGCGGGAGGACTACAATGAGCAGTTCTTC.

This clone appeared once. The J gene is TRBJ1-5, the V gene TRBV12-3 or TRBV12-4, with a possible D match to TRBD1 (6 bases). The CDR3 loop spans 13 amino acids. The V end was cut by 8 bases, the J end by 7 bases, with 15 bases between. CDR3 in DNA: TGTGCCAGCCGTAACAGGGTAGGGCAGCCCCAGCATTTT. This translates into CASRNRVGQPQHF.

CDR3 loop: CSVENRGGYTF. In DNA form, the CDR3 reads TGCAGCGTTGAAAACAGGGGTGGCTACACCTTC. The V gene is TRBV29-1, the J gene TRBJ1-2; 7 bases are shared with TRBD1. Germline V gene sequence: CDR1 SQVTM, CDR2 ANQGSEA. The CDR3 consists of 11 residues. The V gene end was trimmed by 2 bases and the J gene end by 7 bases; junction bases not matched to a gene: 1.

The chain recombines TRBV19 with TRBJ2-5, with a weak D call TRBD1 (6 bases). Trimming cost V 10 bases and J 1 base, with 7 bases left between them. Germline V gives CDR1 LNHDA, CDR2 SQIVND (reference sequence). The CDR3 totals 11 residues. Here the CDR3 DNA reads TGTGCCACCAGGGGCCAAGAGACCCAGTACTTC. Protein product: CATRGQETQYF.

This clone was seen a handful of times. V is TRBV28 and J is TRBJ1-1, with D perhaps TRBD1 (6 bases). The CDR3 loop spans 14 amino acids. The V end was cut by 7 bases, the J end by 4 bases, with 16 bases between. The germline gives CDR1 MDHEN, CDR2 SYDVKM. In nucleotides, the CDR3 is TGTGCCAGCAACGCTCAGGGGCCATCCACTGAAGCTTTCTTT. Amino acid sequence: CASNAQGPSTEAFF.

This clone was seen a few times. The chain uses TRBV5-4 and TRBJ2-4; maybe TRBD1 (6 bases). Germline CDR1 reads SGHNT; CDR2 reads YYREEE (reference sequence). The ends were cut back, 4 bases at V and 2 bases at J, with 10 bases in the middle. The length of the CDR3 is 14 residues. CDR3 nucleotides: TGTGCCAGCAGCGCCGGGACACCCAAAAACATTCAGTACTTC. Its translation: CASSAGTPKNIQYF. The entire variable domain, with the rest obtained from reference TRBV5-4 and TRBJ2-4, is as follows: ETGVTQSPTHLIKTRGQQVTLRCSSQSGHNTVSWYQQALGQGPQFIFQYYREEENGRGNFPPRFSGLQFPNYSSELNVNALELDDSALYLCASSAGTPKNIQYFGAGTRLSVL.

The V gene is TRBV5-1, the J gene TRBJ1-1, with 7 bases fitting TRBD1. Germline CDR1 and CDR2: SGHRS and YFSETQ. This CDR3 comprises 15 residues. Trimming cost V 5 bases and J 3 bases; bases outside gene matches: 10. The CDR3 DNA reads TGCGCCAGCAGTCCTCAGTGGGACAGAGACACTGAAGCTTTCTTT. Translated, it gives CASSPQWDRDTEAFF.

The V call is TRBV19, the J call TRBJ1-5, with no clear D. This CDR3 has 15 residues. Trimming pared 3 bases from V and 5 bases from J, leaving 14 bases between. CDR1 is LNHDA and CDR2 is SQIVND in the germline V gene (reference sequence). Here the CDR3 reads CASSMRGGLDQPQHF. The CDR3, as DNA: TGTGCCAGTAGTATGAGAGGCGGTCTTGATCAGCCCCAGCATTTT.

V usage is TRBV3-1 (or the pseudogene TRBV3-2) and J usage is TRBJ1-5; D gene uncertain. V was trimmed by 0 bases and J by 1 base, leaving 4 bases between them. The CDR3 runs 14 residues. CDR1 and CDR2 from the germline V gene are LGHDT and YNNKEL (reference sequence). The CDR3 DNA reads TGTGCCAGCAGCCAAGATGCGAGCAATCAGCCCCAGCATTTT. Its translation is CASSQDASNQPQHF.

The table lists this clone with a count of one. V and J are TRBV18 and TRBJ1-4, with D possibly being TRBD1 (5 bases). Germline V CDR1 and CDR2: KGHSH, LQKENI. The CDR3 consists of 17 residues. Trimming removed 2 bases from V and 0 bases from J, with 13 bases in between. DNA for the CDR3: TGTGCCAGCTCACCAAGGGGACTGCGAGCAACTAATGAAAAACTGTTTTTT. Its protein is CASSPRGLRATNEKLFF.

The V call is TRBV6-6, the J call TRBJ2-3; D gene unclear. Deletions cut 0 bases from V and 2 bases from J, with 6 bases between. This CDR3 is built from 14 residues. Germline assignment: CDR1 MNHNY and CDR2 SVGAGI (reference sequence). DNA of the CDR3: TGTGCCAGCAGTTACTCTCCCGTCACAGATACGCAGTATTTT. Translation gives CASSYSPVTDTQYF.

The chain has TRBV9 and TRBJ2-1, with 8 bases matching TRBD2. Germline V gives CDR1 SGDLS, CDR2 YYNGEE. V lost 4 bases, J lost 4 bases, and 13 bases stayed unmatched. The CDR3 covers 17 residues. The CDR3 is CASSPVGGGLVYNEQFF. The DNA of the CDR3 is TGTGCCAGCAGCCCAGTCGGCGGGGGGCTAGTGTACAATGAGCAGTTCTTC.

The chain couples TRBV27 to TRBJ1-4; D is perhaps TRBD1 (6 bases). The CDR3 loop spans 18 amino acids. Trimming stripped 3 bases from V and 0 bases from J, with 17 bases between. CDR1 and CDR2 (germline): MNHEY, SMNVEV (reference sequence). The CDR3, as DNA: TGTGCCAGCAGTTTGTTTAAGGGGGTTCCGGCAACTAATGAAAAACTGTTTTTT. Residues: CASSLFKGVPATNEKLFF.

V is TRBV5-6 and J is TRBJ1-5; 7 positions agree with TRBD1. The CDR3 runs to 15 residues. V dropped 3 bases and J dropped 0; count of bases not matched to a gene: 3. The germline V gene has CDR1 SGHDT and CDR2 YYEEEE. CDR3 DNA sequence: TGTGCCAGCAGCTACAGGGGCCTTAGCAATCAGCCCCAGCATTTT. This encodes CASSYRGLSNQPQHF. The whole variable domain, remainder taken from reference TRBV5-6 and TRBJ1-5, is DAGVTQSPTHLIKTRGQQVTLRCSPKSGHDTVSWYQQALGQGPQFIFQYYEEEERQRGNFPDRFSGHQFPNYSSELNVNALLLGDSALYLCASSYRGLSNQPQHFGDGTRLSIL.

This chain connects TRBV5-1 to TRBJ1-5, with unresolved D. Deletions cut 5 bases from V and 3 bases from J, with 12 bases between. The CDR3 has 14 residues. The germline gives CDR1 SGHRS, CDR2 YFSETQ. Here the CDR3 DNA reads TGCGCCAGCAGTCTCGACGGGGTCAATCAGCCCCAGCATTTT. Its protein is CASSLDGVNQPQHF.